One and the same sample provided the 13 T cell receptor beta chains below, sequenced in a study of blood T cell repertoires in COVID-19. TCRdb's copy holds only in-frame clones and misses some; the assay was immunoSEQ multiplex PCR. The sample records about 190,000 clones, around 90% being singletons. The sample comprised peripheral blood. All receptors derive from a man in his forties with acute or convalescent COVID-19.

The rearrangement links TRBV5-1 to TRBJ2-3; the D gene is possibly TRBD1 (5 bases). The CDR3 runs to 17 residues. From germline, CDR1 is SGHRS and CDR2 YFSETQ. V shed 0 bases and J shed 0 bases, with 14 bases lying between them. The CDR3 spells CASSLAQGVSSTDTQYF. The CDR3 nucleotides read TGCGCCAGCAGCTTGGCCCAGGGCGTCTCTAGCACAGATACGCAGTATTTT.

Only one count was recorded for this clone. The rearrangement links TRBV2 to TRBJ2-3; D is undetermined. Trimming stripped 1 base from V and 1 base from J, with 9 bases between. CDR1 and CDR2 from the germline V gene are SNHLY and FYNNEI. The CDR3 is made up of 15 amino acids. CDR3 DNA sequence: TGTGCCAGCAGTGAAGGCGAGACTGGCACAGATACGCAGTATTTT. It is translated as CASSEGETGTDTQYF.

The chain carries TRBV7-3 and TRBJ2-3, with 15 bases lining up with TRBD2. From germline, CDR1 is SGHTA and CDR2 FQGTGA. CDR3 length: 19 amino acids. J was trimmed by 0 bases and V by 4 bases; bases with no gene match: 8. For the CDR3, the DNA is TGTGCCAGCAGCTCATATGGGACTAGCGGGGGGACTAGCACAGATACGCAGTATTTT. It encodes CASSSYGTSGGTSTDTQYF.

The chain carries TRBV10-1 and TRBJ1-1, with unresolved D. V was trimmed by 4 bases and J by 2 bases, leaving 8 bases between them. Germline values: CDR1 WNHNN, CDR2 SYGVQD (reference sequence). This CDR3 comprises 13 residues. The DNA of the CDR3 is TGCGCCAGCAGTGGAGGGTTTAACACTGAAGCTTTCTTT. Its protein is CASSGGFNTEAFF.

The chain combines TRBV12-3 or TRBV12-4 with TRBJ2-2, with no clear D. Between the trimmed V and J ends, which lost 6 bases and 1 base, there was a span of 6 bases. The CDR3 loop spans 13 amino acids. CDR3 protein: CASREVNTGELFF. CDR3 sequence (DNA): TGTGCCAGCAGAGAGGTGAACACCGGGGAGCTGTTTTTT.

The chain uses TRBV5-4 and TRBJ2-1, with 9 bases identical to TRBD2. Germline loops: CDR1 SGHNT, CDR2 YYREEE (reference sequence). CDR3 length: 15 amino acids. Trimming at V came to 5 bases and at J to 2 bases, leaving 5 bases not matched to a gene. This CDR3 is CASSPSSGAYNEQFF. The DNA of the CDR3 is TGTGCCAGCAGTCCTTCTAGCGGGGCCTACAATGAGCAGTTCTTC. Variable domain in full (rest from reference TRBV5-4 and TRBJ2-1): ETGVTQSPTHLIKTRGQQVTLRCSSQSGHNTVSWYQQALGQGPQFIFQYYREEENGRGNFPPRFSGLQFPNYSSELNVNALELDDSALYLCASSPSSGAYNEQFFGPGTRLTVL.

The rearrangement uses TRBV13 and TRBJ1-1; 8 positions match TRBD1. V was pared by 5 bases and J by 5 bases, with 16 bases of the junction left unmatched. The germline V gene has CDR1 PRHDT and CDR2 FYEKMQ (reference sequence). The CDR3 spans 17 residues. Here the CDR3 DNA reads TGTGCCAGCAGCGAAAACCCGTCAGGGGGCAGGGAAACTGAAGCTTTCTTT. It is translated as CASSENPSGGRETEAFF. The full variable domain, rest sourced from reference TRBV13 and TRBJ1-1, is AAGVIQSPRHLIKEKRETATLKCYPIPRHDTVYWYQQGPGQDPQFLISFYEKMQSDKGSIPDRFSAQQFSDYHSELNMSSLELGDSALYFCASSENPSGGRETEAFFGQGTRLTVV.

The gene calls are TRBV5-1 and TRBJ2-1, with 7 positions matching TRBD2. CDR3 length: 16 amino acids. J lost 6 bases, V lost 1 base, and 10 bases had no gene match. In germline, CDR1 is SGHRS, CDR2 YFSETQ. The CDR3 DNA follows: TGCGCCAGCAGCTTGAGTCAAGCGGGGCGGGTCAATGAGCAGTTCTTC. Translated, it gives CASSLSQAGRVNEQFF.

The chain links TRBV6-5 to TRBJ1-6; 7 bases fit TRBD1. V lost 4 bases to trimming and J lost 9 bases; unmatched junction nucleotides: 6. Germline V CDR1 and CDR2: MNHEY, SVGAGI. CDR3 length: 14 amino acids. Here the CDR3 DNA reads TGTGCCAGCAGTTTAGACAGGGAGGCTTCACCCCTCCACTTT. Amino acids: CASSLDREASPLHF.

V is TRBV2 and J is TRBJ1-1; TRBD1 is a possible D gene (5 bases). The germline gives CDR1 SNHLY, CDR2 FYNNEI. The CDR3 is made up of 13 amino acids. V lost 5 bases to trimming and J lost 1 base, with 8 bases between them. The CDR3 loop is CASSYQGNTEAFF. DNA of the CDR3: TGTGCCAGCAGTTACCAGGGGAACACTGAAGCTTTCTTT.

There are a few counts of this clone. The chain combines TRBV19 with TRBJ2-7, with 9 bases identical to TRBD1. Trimming took 5 bases from V and 5 from J; bases not matched to a gene: 7. CDR1 and CDR2 (germline): LNHDA, SQIVND (reference sequence). This CDR3 spans 14 amino acids. The CDR3 protein is CASSPGQGIHEQYF. CDR3 in DNA: TGTGCCAGTAGTCCGGGACAGGGCATCCACGAGCAGTACTTC.

This chain joins TRBV6-5 and TRBJ2-7; 7 bases fit TRBD1. The germline V gene encodes CDR1 MNHEY and CDR2 SVGAGI. V was clipped by 2 bases and J by 6 bases; unmatched bases: 4. The CDR3 contains 13 residues. The CDR3 region is CASSYTGDREQYF. CDR3 DNA: TGTGCCAGCAGTTACACAGGGGACCGCGAGCAGTACTTC.

The chain combines TRBV19 with TRBJ1-5, with 9 bases that match TRBD1. J gave up 7 bases and V 3 bases, and 10 bases lay outside the gene matches. Germline loops: CDR1 LNHDA, CDR2 SQIVND (reference sequence). CDR3 size: 16 residues. The DNA of the CDR3 is TGTGCCAGTAGTATTCCCGGGACAGGGCCCGGCCAGCCCCAGCATTTT. It is translated as CASSIPGTGPGQPQHF.